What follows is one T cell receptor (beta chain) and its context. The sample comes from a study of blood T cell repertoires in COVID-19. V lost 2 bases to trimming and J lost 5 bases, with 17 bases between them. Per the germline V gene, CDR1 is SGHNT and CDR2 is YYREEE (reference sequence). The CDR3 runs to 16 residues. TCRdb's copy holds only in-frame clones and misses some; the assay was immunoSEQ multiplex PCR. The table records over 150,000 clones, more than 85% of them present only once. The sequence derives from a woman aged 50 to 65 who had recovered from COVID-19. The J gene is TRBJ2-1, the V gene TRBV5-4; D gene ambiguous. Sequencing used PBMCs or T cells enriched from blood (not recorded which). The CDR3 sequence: CASSLRPGGQNNEQFF. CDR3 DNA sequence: TGTGCCAGCAGCTTACGTCCTGGCGGCCAGAACAATGAGCAGTTCTTC.